This T cell receptor beta chain was identified in a study of early stage breast cancer tumors. A note on this clone: Compared with germline, one end of the junction differs, possibly owing to a read error.

The V gene's germline CDR1 is SSHAT and CDR2 FNYEAQ (reference sequence). The CDR3 sequence is 13 residues long. The data were produced by immunoSEQ multiplex PCR, yet TCRdb's version contains in-frame clones alone and is incomplete. The sample has about 31,000 clones; over 70% are singletons. The chain carries TRBV7-7 and TRBJ2-5; D perhaps matches TRBD2 (5 bases). The sequenced sample was breast tumor tissue. The receptor comes from a person aged 25-39 years with breast cancer. CDR3 in amino acids: CASSPPEGETQYF. In nucleotides, the CDR3 is TGTGCTAGCAGCCCCCCCGAGGGAGAGACCCAGTACTTC.